This T cell receptor beta chain was documented in a study of blood T cell repertoires in COVID-19 (dated by TCRdb to between 2020 and 2021). About the full investigation: Samples from collaborators originated in the United States, Italy and Spain and spanned both the acute and convalescent phases of COVID-19. The material from the prospective study consisted of cDNA or gDNA derived from T cells, B-cell-depleted T cells, or PBMCs. The dataset comprised deeply sampled blood TCRbeta repertoires from subjects exposed to, actively infected with, or recovered from COVID-19. The repertoires were made available in a free public database intended to serve as a resource for research on the immune response to SARS-CoV-2. The samples were drawn from the first 160 participants of the ongoing ImmuneRACE study and from 1,254 subjects provided by 6 global collaborators. Sample metadata almost always included a de-identified subject ID, COVID-19 status, age in years and sex. Where HLA class I and class II types were available, the types were taken from metadata supplied by the sample provider, not from assay-based typing. Beyond this particular receptor, the publication reports: Clinical and demographic metadata were provided uncurated, with the amount varying by source and participant.

At one collaborating source in Seattle, patients were enrolled during active infection and were followed longitudinally through the course of disease. Collaborating institutions collected whole blood in K2EDTA tubes following their own protocols. For TCRbeta analysis, collaborators shipped samples in one of three forms: frozen whole blood, isolated PBMCs, or DNA extracted from either of those sample types. A word on this clone: Its target antigen remains unknown. Per-nucleotide qualities are absent, and no much larger clonotype sits a single base away.

TCRbeta CDR3 regions were amplified from genomic DNA using the immunoSEQ Assay, a bias-controlled multiplex PCR. The authors processed their data as follows. Nucleated cell counts per sample were estimated from amplification of reference gene primers within the assay. Sequence reads were collapsed and filtered to measure the absolute abundance of every unique TCRbeta CDR3 rearrangement. For each sample, productive Simpson clonality was calculated as the square root of Simpson's diversity index across productive rearrangements. TCRdb obtained this table from immuneACCESS and retained in-frame rearrangements with V and J assigned. These tables miss some clones; where compared with another copy, unresolved V genes account for less than half of the shortfall, and the remainder is unexplained. V, J and clone size are taken as reported in that table, and D and trimming were inferred from the DNA itself. The sample table lists just over 300,000 clones, approximately 89% of them with a count of one. The ten top clones hold about 2% of the sample.

The TCR originated in a woman aged 25-40 years with COVID-19, enrolled during active disease. The material sequenced was peripheral blood.

The CDR3 loop reads CASSLGLAGGPHEQFF. The nucleotides are TGCGCCAGCAGCCTCGGACTAGCGGGGGGGCCTCATGAGCAGTTCTTC. The rearranged segments are TRBV5-1 and TRBJ2-1, with 15 bases aligning to TRBD2. Looking up the germline V gene yields CDR1 SGHRS and CDR2 YFSETQ. The junction shows trimming of 4 bases on V and 8 bases on J, and the gene matches do not reach 7 bases of it. The CDR3 sequence holds 16 residues, the cysteine and phenylalanine included. Only the CDR3 part of the read is kept: 48 bases, read in frame from the first base.